The entry below describes one T cell receptor beta chain. The data stem from a study of CD4 T cells in relation to SARS-CoV-2 and coronaviruses. CD4+ T cells from unexposed donors were obtained before the COVID-19 pandemic (2011-2018). The data were produced by immunoSEQ multiplex PCR, yet TCRdb's version contains in-frame clones alone and is incomplete. Seen here are about 65,000 clones, over 70% observed once, and the top ten hold around 1.5%. The sequencing input was memory CD4+ T cells from PBMCs. The clonotype comes from a human donor in good health.

The CDR3 sequence: CAWSEYWSEQFF. The CDR3 DNA follows: TGTGCCTGGAGTGAGTATTGGAGTGAGCAGTTCTTC. V and J are TRBV30 and TRBJ2-1; D is ambiguous. This CDR3 is built from 12 residues. Trimming pared 1 base from V and 9 bases from J, leaving 10 bases between. Germline CDR1 reads GTSNPN; CDR2 reads SVGIG (reference sequence). Using reference TRBV30 and TRBJ2-1 for the parts outside the CDR3, the full variable domain is SQTIHQWPATLVQPVGSPLSLECTVEGTSNPNLYWYRQAAGRGLQLLFYSVGIGQISSEVPQNLSASRPQDRQFILSSKKLLLSDSGFYLCAWSEYWSEQFFGPGTRLTVL.